This T cell receptor (beta chain) emerged from a study of T cells in Graves' hyperthyroidism and ophthalmopathy. The ends were cut back, 4 bases at V and 4 bases at J, with 14 bases in the middle. There are 14 residues in the CDR3. Germline V lookup: CDR1 MGHRA, CDR2 YSYEKL. In this sample, this clonotype turned up many times. The CDR3 regions of TCR beta were amplified from RNA transcripts. During a first-round RT-PCR of the TCR CDR3, the HTBI primer set was used. TCRdb reanalysed the multiplex PCR reads using MiXCR and keeps one entry per CDR3 protein. The sample yields some 440,000 distinct CDR3 sequences, approximately 14% seen once.

Sequenced: blood. V gene TRBV4-1 combines with J gene TRBJ2-7, with a weak D call TRBD1 (5 bases). The receptor comes from a young woman with Graves' hyperthyroidism. CDR3 DNA sequence: TGCGCCAGCAGCCCCGGCAGGGTCGGGTACGAGCAGTACTTC. Translation gives CASSPGRVGYEQYF.